The rows below give T cell receptor beta chains drawn from one sample of a study of blood T cell repertoires in COVID-19. Sequenced by immunoSEQ multiplex PCR; TCRdb stores in-frame clones only, minus some. The repertoire holds 350,000 or so clones, with about 88% as singletons. The source material was PBMCs or T cells enriched from blood (not recorded which). All receptors come from a woman aged 25 to 39 who had been exposed to COVID-19. Both conserved end residues are part of each CDR3. The order of the fields is J gene, V gene, D gene, clone size, CDR3 protein, CDR3 DNA. D genes are given only for firm matches. Clone size is shown for a subset of rows, as once, few, many or a class of expanded clone.

J gene: TRBJ1-2
V gene: TRBV4-2
D gene: -
clone size: -
CDR3 protein: CASSQLLGSYGYTF
CDR3 DNA: TGTGCCAGCAGCCAATTGTTGGGGAGCTATGGCTACACCTTC

J gene: TRBJ2-1
V gene: TRBV27
D gene: TRBD2
clone size: -
CDR3 protein: CASSLSPPSGRFYNEQFF
CDR3 DNA: TGTGCCAGCAGTTTATCTCCCCCTAGCGGGAGATTCTACAATGAGCAGTTCTTC

J gene: TRBJ2-1
V gene: TRBV10-1
D gene: TRBD2
clone size: -
CDR3 protein: CASSESTREGRYNEQFF
CDR3 DNA: TGCGCCAGCAGTGAGTCAACGCGGGAGGGCCGCTACAATGAGCAGTTCTTC

J gene: TRBJ2-5
V gene: TRBV5-1
D gene: TRBD2
clone size: -
CDR3 protein: CASSLDGTSGRAGETQYF
CDR3 DNA: TGCGCCAGCAGCTTGGACGGGACTAGCGGGAGGGCGGGTGAGACCCAGTACTTC

J gene: TRBJ2-1
V gene: TRBV20-1
D gene: TRBD2
clone size: -
CDR3 protein: CSASVGLTLNEQFF
CDR3 DNA: TGCAGTGCTAGTGTGGGACTAACCCTCAATGAGCAGTTCTTC

J gene: TRBJ1-5
V gene: TRBV7-9
D gene: TRBD1
clone size: -
CDR3 protein: CASSLGTGGNQPQHF
CDR3 DNA: TGTGCCAGCAGCTTAGGGACAGGGGGCAATCAGCCCCAGCATTTT

J gene: TRBJ2-5
V gene: TRBV28
D gene: -
clone size: -
CDR3 protein: CASRVAEETQYF
CDR3 DNA: TGTGCCAGCAGGGTGGCGGAAGAGACCCAGTACTTC

J gene: TRBJ2-2
V gene: TRBV30
D gene: -
clone size: -
CDR3 protein: CAWSRLGAAGGELFF
CDR3 DNA: TGTGCCTGGAGCCGCCTTGGGGCGGCTGGCGGGGAGCTGTTTTTT

J gene: TRBJ2-7
V gene: TRBV13
D gene: -
clone size: -
CDR3 protein: CASKPLGGNEQYF
CDR3 DNA: TGTGCCAGCAAACCTCTGGGAGGTAACGAGCAGTACTTC

J gene: TRBJ2-1
V gene: TRBV10-1
D gene: TRBD2
clone size: once
CDR3 protein: CASSLAGFF
CDR3 DNA: TGCGCCAGCTCGCTAGCGGGGTTCTTC

J gene: TRBJ2-1
V gene: TRBV5-1
D gene: TRBD1
clone size: once
CDR3 protein: CASSTGQGVNEQFF
CDR3 DNA: TGCGCCAGCAGCACGGGACAGGGCGTGAATGAGCAGTTCTTC

J gene: TRBJ1-4
V gene: TRBV30
D gene: -
clone size: -
CDR3 protein: CAWSVGGSTNEKLFF
CDR3 DNA: TGTGCCTGGAGTGTTGGGGGCTCGACTAATGAAAAACTGTTTTTT

J gene: TRBJ1-4
V gene: TRBV10-3
D gene: -
clone size: -
CDR3 protein: CAISEGVGQLGEKLFF
CDR3 DNA: TGTGCCATCAGTGAGGGAGTGGGGCAATTGGGTGAAAAACTGTTTTTT

J gene: TRBJ1-5
V gene: TRBV7-8
D gene: -
clone size: -
CDR3 protein: CASSLVAASNQPQHF
CDR3 DNA: TGTGCCAGCAGCTTAGTGGCGGCGAGCAATCAGCCCCAGCATTTT

J gene: TRBJ2-7
V gene: TRBV3-1/TRBV3-2
D gene: -
clone size: -
CDR3 protein: CASSQDLRRLGTHAYEQYF
CDR3 DNA: TGTGCCAGCAGCCAAGATCTGCGTAGACTTGGGACTCACGCCTACGAGCAGTACTTC

J gene: TRBJ2-3
V gene: TRBV6-6
D gene: -
clone size: -
CDR3 protein: CASSYSGQAQYF
CDR3 DNA: TGTGCCAGCAGTTACTCGGGGCAGGCGCAGTATTTT

J gene: TRBJ1-1
V gene: TRBV6-5
D gene: -
clone size: -
CDR3 protein: CASSSKGDTEAFF
CDR3 DNA: TGTGCCAGCAGCTCAAAGGGGGACACTGAAGCTTTCTTT

J gene: TRBJ2-1
V gene: TRBV10-1
D gene: TRBD2
clone size: -
CDR3 protein: CASSPSGSGDEQFF
CDR3 DNA: TGCGCCAGCAGTCCTAGCGGGAGTGGGGATGAGCAGTTCTTC